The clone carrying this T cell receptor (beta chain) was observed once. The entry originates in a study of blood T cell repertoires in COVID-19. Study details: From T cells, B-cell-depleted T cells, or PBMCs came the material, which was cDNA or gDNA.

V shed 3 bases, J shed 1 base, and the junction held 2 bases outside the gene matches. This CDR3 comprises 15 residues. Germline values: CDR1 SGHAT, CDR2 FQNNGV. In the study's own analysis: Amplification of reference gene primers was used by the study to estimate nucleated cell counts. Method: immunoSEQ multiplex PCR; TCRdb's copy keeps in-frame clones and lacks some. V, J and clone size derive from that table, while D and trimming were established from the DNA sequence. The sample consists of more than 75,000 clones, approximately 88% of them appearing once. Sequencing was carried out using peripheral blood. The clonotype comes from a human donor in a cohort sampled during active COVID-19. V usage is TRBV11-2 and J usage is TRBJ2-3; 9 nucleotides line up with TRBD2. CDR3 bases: TGTGCCAGCAGCTTTCGACTAGCGGGCACAGATACGCAGTATTTT. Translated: CASSFRLAGTDTQYF.